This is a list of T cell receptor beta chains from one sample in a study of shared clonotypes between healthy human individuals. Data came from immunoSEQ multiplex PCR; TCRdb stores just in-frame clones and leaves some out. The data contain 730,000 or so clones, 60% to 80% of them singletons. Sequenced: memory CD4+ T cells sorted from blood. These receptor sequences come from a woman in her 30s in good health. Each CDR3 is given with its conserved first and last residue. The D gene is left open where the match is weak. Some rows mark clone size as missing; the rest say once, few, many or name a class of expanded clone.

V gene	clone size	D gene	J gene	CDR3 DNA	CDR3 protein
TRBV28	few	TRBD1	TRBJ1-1	TGTGCCAGCAGTCCCGGGACAGGGGGCCAATCTGAAGCTTTCTTT	CASSPGTGGQSEAFF
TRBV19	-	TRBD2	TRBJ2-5	TGTGCCAGTAGTACCGGACTAGCGGCCCAAGAGACCCAGTACTTC	CASSTGLAAQETQYF
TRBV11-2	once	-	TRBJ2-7	TGTGCCAGCAGCGTACAGGACCCCGGCGGCGAGCAGTACTTC	CASSVQDPGGEQYF
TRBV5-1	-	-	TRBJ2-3	TGCGCCAGCAGCTTGGCCTTGGAGGGTTCAGATACGCAGTATTTT	CASSLALEGSDTQYF
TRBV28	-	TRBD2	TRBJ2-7	TGTGCCAGCGACCCTGGGACTAGCAGAACCTACGAGCAGTACTTC	CASDPGTSRTYEQYF
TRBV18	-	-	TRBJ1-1	TGTGCCAGCTCACGCTCCCGTGTTGAGGGAAACACTGAAGCTTTCTTT	CASSRSRVEGNTEAFF
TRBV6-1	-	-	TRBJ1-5	TGTGCCAGCAGGGGGGAGAATCAGCCCCAGCATTTT	CASRGENQPQHF
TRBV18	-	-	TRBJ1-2	TGTGCCAGCACCCCGGGGGGGAGTGGAGGCTATGGCTACACCTTC	CASTPGGSGGYGYTF
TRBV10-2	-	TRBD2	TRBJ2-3	TGCGCCAGCAGTGAGTTAGGACTAGCAGCAGATACGCAGTATTTT	CASSELGLAADTQYF
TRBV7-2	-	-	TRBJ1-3	TGTGCCAGCAGCTTAGATCCTTATGGCGCGGGGGGAAACACCATATATTTT	CASSLDPYGAGGNTIYF
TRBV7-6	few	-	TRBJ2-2	TGTGCCAGCAGCTTAAGTCCAGGGTATCCCGGGGAGCTGTTTTTT	CASSLSPGYPGELFF
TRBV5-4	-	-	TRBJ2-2	TGTGCCAGCAGCAAGGATGGGTCCCCCACCGGGGAGCTGTTTTTT	CASSKDGSPTGELFF
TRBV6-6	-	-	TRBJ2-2	TGTGCCGCTCGGTCGGCAGGGCACACCGGGGAGCTGTTTTTT	CAARSAGHTGELFF
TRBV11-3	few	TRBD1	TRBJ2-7	TGTGCCAGCAGCTTAAGGACAGGTACCGAGCAGTACTTC	CASSLRTGTEQYF
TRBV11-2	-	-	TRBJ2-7	TGTGCCAGCAGCCCAGGCCGGGCCCCCTACGAGCAGTACTTC	CASSPGRAPYEQYF
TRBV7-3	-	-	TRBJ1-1	TGTGCCAGCAGCCAGCAGGGTGGCCCGAACACTGAAGCTTTCTTT	CASSQQGGPNTEAFF
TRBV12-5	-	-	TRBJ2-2	TGTGCTAGTGGTTTGGTTCTAGGGGGTGCCACCGGGGAGCTGTTTTTT	CASGLVLGGATGELFF
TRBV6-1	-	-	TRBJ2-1	TGTGCCAGCAGTGAAGGGCCAGTTATCTACAATGAGCAGTTCTTC	CASSEGPVIYNEQFF
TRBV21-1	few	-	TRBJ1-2	TGTGCCAGCAGGATTAACAGGGGGCCCCACGGCTACACCTTC	CASRINRGPHGYTF
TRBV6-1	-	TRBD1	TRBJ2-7	TGTGCCAGCAGTGAAATGGTAGGACAGGGGATTGACGAGCAGTACTTC	CASSEMVGQGIDEQYF
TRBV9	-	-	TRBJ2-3	TGTGCCAGCAGCGTAGGCTCGGGGCATCGCACAGATACGCAGTATTTT	CASSVGSGHRTDTQYF
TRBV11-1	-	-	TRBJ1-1	TGTGCCAGCAGCCGAAGACAAAACACTGAAGCTTTCTTT	CASSRRQNTEAFF
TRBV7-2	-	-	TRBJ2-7	TGTGCCAGCAGCTTAGCGGGGGGAACCTACGAGCAGTACTTC	CASSLAGGTYEQYF
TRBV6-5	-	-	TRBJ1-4	TGTGCCAGCAGTTTCGGACGATTGGGACAAGAAAAACTGTTTTTT	CASSFGRLGQEKLFF
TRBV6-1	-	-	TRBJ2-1	TGTGCCAGCAGTGAAATTGTGGGTTCTGACTACAATGAGCAGTTCTTC	CASSEIVGSDYNEQFF
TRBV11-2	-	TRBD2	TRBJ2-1	TGTGCCAGCAGCTCCTGGGCTATCGGGAGGCTTGACAATGAGCAGTTCTTC	CASSSWAIGRLDNEQFF
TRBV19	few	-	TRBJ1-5	TGTGCCAGTAGACCAGATCTTAGCAATCAGCCCCAGCATTTT	CASRPDLSNQPQHF
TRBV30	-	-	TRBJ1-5	TGTGCCTGGAGTCCTGCAGGAACCAAAATCTATAGCAATCAGCCCCAGCATTTT	CAWSPAGTKIYSNQPQHF
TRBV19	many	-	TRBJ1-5	TGTGCCAGTGAGATTGGGAGCAATCAGCCCCAGCATTTT	CASEIGSNQPQHF
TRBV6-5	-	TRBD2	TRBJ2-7	TGTGCCAGCAGTCTTAGCGGGAGGGCTTTTTACGAGCAGTACTTC	CASSLSGRAFYEQYF
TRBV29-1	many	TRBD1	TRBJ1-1	TGCAGCGTAAGGACAGGGGCGAACACTGAAGCTTTCTTT	CSVRTGANTEAFF
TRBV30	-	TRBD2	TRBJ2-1	TGTGCCTGGTGTAGCGGGGTAAGCTCCTACAATGAGCAGTTCTTC	CAWCSGVSSYNEQFF
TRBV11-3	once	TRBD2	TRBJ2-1	TGTGCCAGCAGCCTGGGACTAGCGGGAGGGATAAACAATGAGCAGTTCTTC	CASSLGLAGGINNEQFF
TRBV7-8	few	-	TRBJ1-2	TGTGCCAGCAGCCGCAGGGTACGAGGCTACACCTTC	CASSRRVRGYTF
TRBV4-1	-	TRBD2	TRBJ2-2	TGCGCCGGGCCTAGGACTAGCCTCCTTAACACCGGGGAGCTGTTTTTT	CAGPRTSLLNTGELFF
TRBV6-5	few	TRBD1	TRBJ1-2	TGTGCCAGCAGTTACCGGACAGGGAGAGACTATGGCTACACCTTC	CASSYRTGRDYGYTF
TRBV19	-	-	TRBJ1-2	TGTGCCAGTAGTAAAACTCAGGTCCATGGCTACACCTTC	CASSKTQVHGYTF
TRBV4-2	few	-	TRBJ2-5	TGTGCCAGCAGCCTGGACACCCAAGAGACCCAGTACTTC	CASSLDTQETQYF
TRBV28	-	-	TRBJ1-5	TGTGCCAGCAGTCTACAGTCAAGGGGGAATCAGCCCCAGCATTTT	CASSLQSRGNQPQHF
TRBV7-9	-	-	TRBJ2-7	TGCGCCAGCAGCCCCGGACGGGAGCAGTACTTC	CASSPGREQYF
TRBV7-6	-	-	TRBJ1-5	TGTGCCAGCAGCTTGGCTAATCAGCCCCAGCATTTT	CASSLANQPQHF
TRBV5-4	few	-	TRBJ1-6	TGTGCCAGCAGCTCTCGGGAGGTTTTAGATTCACCCCTCCACTTT	CASSSREVLDSPLHF
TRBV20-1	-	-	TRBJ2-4	TGCAGTGCCCCAACGGATCCGATTCAGTACTTC	CSAPTDPIQYF
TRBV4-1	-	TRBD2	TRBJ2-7	TGCGCCAGCAGCCCCATGGTAGCGGGAGGGCCTCACGAGCAGTACTTC	CASSPMVAGGPHEQYF
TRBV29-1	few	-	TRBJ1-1	TGCAGCGTTGTAGCTTTGAACACTGAAGCTTTCTTT	CSVVALNTEAFF
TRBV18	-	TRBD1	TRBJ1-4	TGTGCCAGCTCACCACGTTTACAGGGGAATGAAAAACTGTTTTTT	CASSPRLQGNEKLFF
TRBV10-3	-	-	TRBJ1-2	TGTGCCATCAGTGGCGGACGCACAGAAGATGGCTACACCTTC	CAISGGRTEDGYTF
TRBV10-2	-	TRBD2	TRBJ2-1	TGCGCCAGCAGTGGGACAGCCAGACTAGCGGGAAGTTATGAGCAGTTCTTC	CASSGTARLAGSYEQFF
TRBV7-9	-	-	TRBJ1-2	TGTGCCAGCAGCTTAGTTTTGGTTCCGAGCTACACCTTC	CASSLVLVPSYTF
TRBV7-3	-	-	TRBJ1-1	TGTGCCAGCAGCTTAAGTAGTAGGATACCTGGGACTGAAGCTTTCTTT	CASSLSSRIPGTEAFF
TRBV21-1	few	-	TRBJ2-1	TGTGCCAGCAGCAAAAAGGGGACAGGGTTTGGAAATGAGCAGTTCTTC	CASSKKGTGFGNEQFF
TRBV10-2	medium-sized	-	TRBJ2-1	TGCGCCAGCAGGGAGGCCTACAATGAGCAGTTCTTC	CASREAYNEQFF
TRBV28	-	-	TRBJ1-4	TGTGCCAGCAGCGACAACCGGGACCTCGGCGAAAAACTGTTTTTT	CASSDNRDLGEKLFF
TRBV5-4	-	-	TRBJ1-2	TGTGCCAGCAGCTTGACGGGGACGTATGGCTACACCTTC	CASSLTGTYGYTF
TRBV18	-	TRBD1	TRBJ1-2	TGTGCCAGCTCACAAACGCAGGGGGCTGCGATCTATGGCTACACCTTC	CASSQTQGAAIYGYTF
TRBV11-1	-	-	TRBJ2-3	TGTGCCAGCAGCTTTGCAACGTTCGGCACAGATACGCAGTATTTT	CASSFATFGTDTQYF
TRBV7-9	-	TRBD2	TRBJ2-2	TGTGCCAGCAGCCAAGAGGGTAGCGGGACGGTGAACACCGGGGAGCTGTTTTTT	CASSQEGSGTVNTGELFF